The T cell receptor (beta chain) under discussion was sequenced for a study of blood T cell repertoires in COVID-19. For the study at large: Sample material is recorded as cDNA or gDNA derived from T cells, B-cell-depleted T cells, or PBMCs.

The method was immunoSEQ multiplex PCR; TCRdb's version includes in-frame clones alone and lacks a portion of them. This sample has roughly 25,000 clones, with around three quarters found just once. The CDR3 has 14 residues. Trimming at V came to 5 bases and at J to 11 bases, leaving 12 bases not matched to a gene. Germline loops: CDR1 SEHNR, CDR2 FQNEAQ (reference sequence). This clone was detected only a few times. Sequenced input: peripheral blood. The receptor's source is a woman of 80 years or more with acute or convalescent COVID-19. The rearrangement links TRBV7-9 to TRBJ1-1; TRBD1 matches 9 bases. This CDR3 reads CASSPSRDRDTAFF. For the CDR3, the DNA is TGTGCCAGCAGCCCGTCCCGGGACAGGGACACGGCTTTCTTT.